One T cell receptor (beta chain) is described in this entry. The target antigen is unknown. Amplification yielded TCR beta CDR3 regions, with RNA transcripts as the source. Using the HTBI primer set, a first-round RT-PCR was run on the TCR CDR3. In TCRdb, the multiplex PCR reads were re-called with MiXCR into one record per CDR3 protein. Counted here are about 610,000 distinct CDR3 sequences, 46% occurring once; the ten biggest clones make up about 8.3%. These data are taken from a study of T cells in Graves' hyperthyroidism and ophthalmopathy. Broader study findings: Appearing also in blood were most of the thyroid clonotypes expanded above 0.001. The model's output predicted ophthalmopathy at a median of about 6.5 months prior to onset.

Hyperthyroidism, newly diagnosed and lasting under 2 months, affected patients aged 18 to 65. The CDR3 length is 15 residues. The V and J ends lost 5 bases and 5 bases, in that order; junction bases with no gene match: 7. CDR1 and CDR2 (germline): SGHTA, FQGNSA. This TCR came from a woman aged 18 to 35 with Graves' hyperthyroidism. The chain recombines TRBV7-2 with TRBJ2-5, with 11 bases matching TRBD1. The specimen sequenced was peripheral blood or thyroid tissue (not recorded which). DNA of the CDR3: TGTGCCAGCAGCCCCAGGACAGGGGGCTGGGAGACCCAGTACTTC. Protein product: CASSPRTGGWETQYF.